The text below deals with one T cell receptor (beta chain). There are a few counts of this clonotype. What antigen it recognizes has not been identified. Base quality data are lacking; no much larger clone is found one base away. The sample belongs to a study of T-cell reconstitution after alpha-beta-depleted transplantation in children (dated by TCRdb to the mid-2010s). About the full investigation: T-cell immune reconstitution after TCRalphabeta/CD19-depleted allogeneic hematopoietic cell transplantation in children was quantitatively tracked in the study by means of TCR repertoire profiling.

Libraries were built with PCR. The sequencing machine was an Illumina HiSeq 2500. TCR libraries were prepared with molecular barcoding, using unique molecular identifiers to normalize TCRbeta repertoire quantification. Through fastp at Q25 and MiXCR, TCRdb rebuilt clones from the public reads, retaining in-frame beta chains. Rows matching on CDR3 protein sequence are summarized as one entry with the most common DNA and genes. Recorded for this sample are around 200,000 distinct CDR3 sequences; more than 6.5% of them occurred a single time. The ten largest clonotypes hold around 2.7% of the sample. The germline V gene specifies KGHSH as CDR1 and LQKENI as CDR2. The germline V and J ends show losses of 4 bases and 6 bases respectively, and no gene match explains 6 bases of the junction. Its CDR3 holds 15 amino acids, cysteine through phenylalanine. The retained sequence is limited to the CDR3, 45 bases, with the frame set at the first base.

The clonotype originates from a human donor who donated a stem cell graft to a child with Wiskott-Aldrich syndrome. The rearranged chain carries TRBV18 and TRBJ2-1; 10 nucleotides in the junction match TRBD1. This specimen consisted of PBMCs from the stem cell graft donor, obtained from the stem cell graft. The nucleotide sequence reads TGTGCCAGCTCACTCGACAGGGGGCGATCCAATGAGCAGTTCTTC. This gives the protein CASSLDRGRSNEQFF.